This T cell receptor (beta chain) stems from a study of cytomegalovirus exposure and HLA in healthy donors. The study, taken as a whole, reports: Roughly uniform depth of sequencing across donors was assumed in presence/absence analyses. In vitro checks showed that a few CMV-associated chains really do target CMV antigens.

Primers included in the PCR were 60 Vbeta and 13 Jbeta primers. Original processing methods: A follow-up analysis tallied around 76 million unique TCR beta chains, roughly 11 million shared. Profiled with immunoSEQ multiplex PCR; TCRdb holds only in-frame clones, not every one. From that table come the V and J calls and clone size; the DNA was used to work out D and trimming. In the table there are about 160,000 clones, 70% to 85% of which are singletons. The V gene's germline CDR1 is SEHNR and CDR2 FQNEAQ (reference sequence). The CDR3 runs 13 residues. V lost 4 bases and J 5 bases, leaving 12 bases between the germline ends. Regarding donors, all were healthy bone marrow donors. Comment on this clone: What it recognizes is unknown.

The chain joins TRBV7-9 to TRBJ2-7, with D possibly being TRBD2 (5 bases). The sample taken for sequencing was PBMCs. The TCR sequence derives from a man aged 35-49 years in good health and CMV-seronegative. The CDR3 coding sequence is TGTGCCAGCAGCTCGCACTACGGGGACGAGCAGTACTTC. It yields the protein CASSSHYGDEQYF.